The following is a T cell receptor beta chain sequence with its context. Its antigen is currently unknown. With 2 bases clipped from V and 5 bases from J, the junction kept 5 bases outside the gene matches. Germline V lookup: CDR1 SGHTA, CDR2 FQGNSA. There are 14 residues in the CDR3. The PCR employed 60 Vbeta primers together with 13 Jbeta primers. Libraries were prepared by immunoSEQ multiplex PCR; TCRdb keeps only in-frame clonotypes and omits some of them. The table has about 140,000 clones, 76% seen once. The entry originates in a study of cytomegalovirus exposure and HLA in healthy donors. Findings and caveats of the study: An analysis was carried out at a later point. It showed that HLA-associated TCR beta chains were more clonally expanded than equally common non-associated chains. In a later analysis, at a false discovery rate of 0.05, 15,000 to 20,000 TCR beta sequences were associated with HLA alleles.

The source material was PBMCs. This sequence originates from a male donor in good health and CMV-seronegative. This sequence joins TRBV7-2 and TRBJ2-7; TRBD1 matches 8 bases. Here the CDR3 DNA reads TGTGCCAGCAGCTTAATGCAGGGGGCCCACGAGCAGTACTTC. Encoded protein: CASSLMQGAHEQYF.